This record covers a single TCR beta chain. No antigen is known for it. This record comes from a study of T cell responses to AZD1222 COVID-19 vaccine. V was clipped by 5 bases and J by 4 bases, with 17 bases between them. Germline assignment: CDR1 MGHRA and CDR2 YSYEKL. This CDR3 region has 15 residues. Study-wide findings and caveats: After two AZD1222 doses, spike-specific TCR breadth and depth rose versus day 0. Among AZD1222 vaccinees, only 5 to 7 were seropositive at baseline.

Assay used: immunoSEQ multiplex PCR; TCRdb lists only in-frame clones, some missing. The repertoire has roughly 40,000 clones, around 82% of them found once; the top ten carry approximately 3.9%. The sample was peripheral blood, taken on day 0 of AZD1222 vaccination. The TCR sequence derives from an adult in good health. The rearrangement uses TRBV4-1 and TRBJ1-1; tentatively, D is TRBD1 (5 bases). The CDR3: CASSSPGGSVTEAFF. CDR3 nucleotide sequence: TGCGCCAGCAGCTCCCCCGGGGGGAGCGTCACTGAAGCTTTCTTT.